What follows are 30 T cell receptor beta chains derived from one specimen sequenced in a study of cytomegalovirus exposure and HLA in healthy donors. The PCR ran on 60 Vbeta and 13 Jbeta primers. TCRdb's table, derived via immunoSEQ multiplex PCR, lists solely in-frame clones and lacks some. Recorded for this sample: approximately 50,000 clones. The sample consisted of PBMCs. The receptors stem from a female donor in good health and CMV-seronegative.

V and J are TRBV7-9 and TRBJ1-5; 11 bases map to TRBD1. This CDR3 is 16 amino acids long. Germline V gives CDR1 SEHNR, CDR2 FQNEAQ (reference sequence). V lost 1 base, J lost 5 bases, and 4 bases stayed unmatched. The CDR3 sequence is CASSLVGTGGYQPQHF. The CDR3 bases are TGTGCCAGCAGCTTAGTTGGGACAGGGGGTTATCAGCCCCAGCATTTT.

With regard to this clone: This CDR3 is also generated by other DNA sequences in the sample. This chain uses TRBV18 with TRBJ2-5, with a possible D match to TRBD1 (5 bases). Germline CDR1 KGHSH, CDR2 LQKENI. V gave up 0 bases and J gave up 5 bases, with 7 bases separating them. This CDR3 spans 13 amino acids. The CDR3 protein is CASSPPSGETQYF. Here the CDR3 DNA reads TGTGCCAGCTCACCACCGTCAGGGGAGACCCAGTACTTC.

This chain connects TRBV5-1 to TRBJ2-4; 12 nucleotides align to TRBD1. This CDR3 comprises 18 residues. The germline gives CDR1 SGHRS, CDR2 YFSETQ. V dropped 7 bases and J dropped 7; count of bases not matched to a gene: 18. The CDR3 DNA reads TGCGCCAGCGGTCCTTCGGCATCCTCCGGGACAGGGGGCAACATTCAGTACTTC. Amino acid sequence: CASGPSASSGTGGNIQYF.

The CDR3 is CASSPLMRGDSAYEQYF. The CDR3 bases are TGTGCCAGCTCACCACTTATGCGGGGGGACAGCGCCTACGAGCAGTACTTC. This sequence joins TRBV18 and TRBJ2-7; a possible D gene is TRBD2 (8 bases). The CDR3 totals 17 residues. Per germline, CDR1 KGHSH and CDR2 LQKENI. Trimming stripped 1 base from V and 2 bases from J, with 18 bases between.

The chain employs TRBV19 and TRBJ1-2; 7 bases agree with TRBD1. The CDR3 is 13 residues long. V trimming: 5 bases; J trimming: 5 bases; junction bases outside the gene matches: 5. In germline, CDR1 is LNHDA, CDR2 SQIVND (reference sequence). The CDR3 DNA follows: TGTGCCAGTAGTTTGGACAGGCTTTATGGCTACACCTTC. As protein: CASSLDRLYGYTF.

The J gene is TRBJ2-7, the V gene TRBV5-1, with D perhaps matching TRBD1 (5 bases). CDR1 SGHRS and CDR2 YFSETQ come from the germline V gene. CDR3 length: 13 amino acids. Trimming stripped 4 bases from V and 0 bases from J, with 8 bases between. DNA of the CDR3: TGCGCCAGCAGCCAACAGGACTCCTACGAGCAGTACTTC. It codes for CASSQQDSYEQYF.

The rearrangement joins TRBV18 to TRBJ2-1, with TRBD1 matching over 8 bases. J was trimmed by 2 bases and V by 3 bases; bases with no gene match: 18. Germline CDR1 is KGHSH and CDR2 is LQKENI. The CDR3 consists of 20 residues. CDR3 amino acids: CASSPLVGTGRLIAYNEQFF. The DNA of the CDR3 is TGTGCCAGCTCACCGCTAGTTGGGACAGGACGTCTTATTGCCTACAATGAGCAGTTCTTC.

The chain combines TRBV29-1 with TRBJ2-5; D possibly corresponds to TRBD2 (6 bases). The V gene lost 4 bases and the J gene lost 2 bases, with 14 bases spanning the gap. From germline, CDR1 is SQVTM and CDR2 ANQGSEA. The CDR3 extends over 14 amino acids. CDR3 sequence (DNA): TGCAGCGTTGCATTAGCGGAGAGACAAGAGACCCAGTACTTC. This encodes CSVALAERQETQYF.

V and J are TRBV29-1 and TRBJ2-5; D is possibly TRBD2 (6 bases). CDR3 size: 15 residues. The ends were cut back, 1 base at V and 4 bases at J, with 16 bases in the middle. Germline loops: CDR1 SQVTM, CDR2 ANQGSEA. The CDR3 DNA reads TGCAGCGTTGAAGCGGGAGCCTTAAGTGGAGAGACCCAGTACTTC. This encodes CSVEAGALSGETQYF.

The CDR3 sequence: CASSGGTGAFF. The CDR3 coding sequence is TGTGCCAGCAGCGGAGGGACGGGGGCTTTCTTT. The chain carries TRBV28 and TRBJ1-1, with a weak D call TRBD1 (5 bases). CDR3 size: 11 residues. Germline V gene data show CDR1 as MDHEN and CDR2 as SYDVKM. V was shortened by 6 bases and J by 11 bases, with 13 bases between the two germline ends.

This rearrangement joins TRBV29-1 to TRBJ2-7; the match to TRBD2 covers 8 bases. Looked up from germline, CDR1 is SQVTM and CDR2 is ANQGSEA. With 7 bases clipped from V and 0 bases from J, the junction kept 8 bases outside the gene matches. This CDR3 has 14 residues. Written as DNA, the CDR3 is TGCAGCGCCGCGAGGCTAGCGGGCTCCTACGAGCAGTACTTC. Translated: CSAARLAGSYEQYF.

The chain is built from TRBV14 and TRBJ2-7; no clear D. Germline V gene sequence: CDR1 SGHDN, CDR2 FVKESK. Trimming shortened V by 3 bases and J by 3 bases, and 12 bases separated the two germline ends. This CDR3 has 14 residues. The CDR3 loop reads CASSHSRILYEQYF. DNA for the CDR3: TGTGCCAGCAGCCATAGCAGAATCCTCTACGAGCAGTACTTC.

The V gene is TRBV27, the J gene TRBJ2-7; 10 nucleotides match TRBD2. The CDR3 spans 15 residues. Germline V gene lookup returns CDR1 MNHEY and CDR2 SMNVEV (reference sequence). Trimming cost V 8 bases and J 2 bases; bases outside gene matches: 9. CDR3: CASLRSSGGTYEQYF. CDR3 bases: TGTGCCAGCCTACGTTCTAGCGGGGGAACCTACGAGCAGTACTTC.

The V call is TRBV10-3, the J call TRBJ2-1; the match to TRBD2 covers 7 bases. The CDR3 has 14 residues. Germline trimming cut 7 bases from V and 9 bases from J; bases unmatched to any gene: 12. Germline V lookup: CDR1 ENHRY, CDR2 SYGVKD. The CDR3 spells CAITPSGVSGEQFF. Here the CDR3 DNA reads TGTGCCATCACCCCGAGCGGGGTAAGCGGTGAGCAGTTCTTC.

The chain employs TRBV29-1 and TRBJ2-7; 11 nucleotides align to TRBD1. With 1 base clipped from V and 0 bases from J, the junction kept 2 bases outside the gene matches. In germline, CDR1 is SQVTM, CDR2 ANQGSEA. CDR3 length: 15 residues. Written as DNA, the CDR3 is TGCAGCGTTGAAGGGGGACAGGGGGGCTCCTACGAGCAGTACTTC. It specifies CSVEGGQGGSYEQYF.

CDR3 protein: CAWSRRSEQYF. The CDR3, as DNA: TGTGCCTGGAGTCGGCGTAGCGAGCAGTACTTC. This rearrangement joins TRBV30 to TRBJ2-5, with D hard to call. The DNA matches TRBJ2-7 better at its end, which makes the J call doubtful. The germline gives CDR1 GTSNPN, CDR2 SVGIG (reference sequence). This CDR3 contains 11 residues.

This chain uses TRBV30 with TRBJ2-1, with 7 bases lining up with TRBD2. The CDR3 is 14 amino acids. V was clipped by 1 base and J by 0 bases; unmatched bases: 0. Germline lookup yields CDR1 GTSNPN and CDR2 SVGIG (reference sequence). CDR3 sequence (DNA): TGTGCCTGGAGTGGGACTAGCTCCTACAATGAGCAGTTCTTC. Translated, it gives CAWSGTSSYNEQFF. Filled out from reference TRBV30 and TRBJ2-1, the complete variable domain reads SQTIHQWPATLVQPVGSPLSLECTVEGTSNPNLYWYRQAAGRGLQLLFYSVGIGQISSEVPQNLSASRPQDRQFILSSKKLLLSDSGFYLCAWSGTSSYNEQFFGPGTRLTVL.

V is TRBV4-3 and J is TRBJ1-3, with D hard to call. CDR1 LGHNA and CDR2 YSLEER come from the germline V gene. Trimming left V 0 bases short and J 8 bases short, with 8 bases between. CDR3 size: 13 residues. CDR3 loop: CASSQDEGYTIYF. The CDR3 DNA reads as TGCGCCAGCAGCCAAGATGAGGGTTACACCATATATTTT.

The chain couples TRBV6-1 to TRBJ2-5; the D is unclear. Germline loops: CDR1 MNHNS, CDR2 SASEGT. The CDR3 contains 14 residues. Trimming removed 1 base at V and 8 bases at J, with 14 bases between. The CDR3 here is CASSEGAESKTQYF. The CDR3, as DNA: TGTGCCAGCAGTGAAGGGGCAGAATCGAAAACCCAGTACTTC.

The chain uses TRBV4-2 and TRBJ2-5; 7 bases match TRBD1. The assigned J gene may be wrong: the sequence end matches TRBJ2-7 better. The CDR3 totals 16 residues. Germline assignment: CDR1 LGHNA and CDR2 YNFKEQ. CDR3 nucleotide sequence: TGTGCCAGCAGCCAAGATGCAGGGACAGATTTCTACGAGCAGTACTTC. Its translation is CASSQDAGTDFYEQYF.

This sequence joins TRBV30 and TRBJ1-1; D remains ambiguous. Trimming cost V 0 bases and J 1 base, with 6 bases left between them. The CDR3 is 13 residues long. Germline-derived CDR1 and CDR2 are GTSNPN and SVGIG (reference sequence). The CDR3 region has the DNA TGTGCCTGGAGTGTAGAGGGGAACACTGAAGCTTTCTTT. Translating it yields CAWSVEGNTEAFF.

CDR3 protein: CSLEGGTSGYNEQFF. CDR3 nucleotides: TGCAGCCTCGAGGGTGGGACTAGCGGATACAATGAGCAGTTCTTC. The chain couples TRBV29-1 to TRBJ2-1; 11 bases match TRBD2. With V trimmed by 8 bases and J by 4 bases, 10 bases remained unmatched. CDR3 length: 15 amino acids. Looked up from germline, CDR1 is SQVTM and CDR2 is ANQGSEA.

The chain employs TRBV13 and TRBJ1-1; 9 positions agree with TRBD1. The length of the CDR3 is 15 residues. V was clipped by 5 bases and J by 6 bases; unmatched bases: 10. Looked up from germline, CDR1 is PRHDT and CDR2 is FYEKMQ (reference sequence). The CDR3 spells CASSPRRRDRAEAFF. For the CDR3, the DNA is TGTGCCAGCAGCCCCCGACGCCGGGACAGGGCTGAAGCTTTCTTT.

The chain has TRBV29-1 and TRBJ1-1; maybe TRBD1 (5 bases). Trimming removed 4 bases from V and 1 base from J, with 7 bases in between. Germline CDR1 SQVTM, CDR2 ANQGSEA. The CDR3 runs to 12 residues. CDR3 sequence: CSVVGPNTEAFF. The CDR3 nucleotides are TGCAGCGTTGTGGGGCCGAACACTGAAGCTTTCTTT.

The chain recombines TRBV30 with TRBJ2-1; perhaps TRBD1 as D (5 bases). The CDR3 is 15 amino acids. Germline CDR1 reads GTSNPN; CDR2 reads SVGIG (reference sequence). Between the trimmed V and J ends, which lost 2 bases and 4 bases, there was a span of 15 bases. CDR3 sequence: CAWSQGTAPYNEQFF. The DNA of the CDR3 is TGTGCCTGGAGTCAGGGAACAGCTCCTTACAATGAGCAGTTCTTC.

This rearrangement joins TRBV5-1 to TRBJ2-3, with unresolved D. V dropped 4 bases and J dropped 2 bases, with 14 bases sitting between them. The CDR3 runs 15 residues. From germline, CDR1 is SGHRS and CDR2 YFSETQ. The CDR3 DNA reads as TGCGCCAGCAGCACAGAAGCCCCGAACACAGATACGCAGTATTTT. Residues: CASSTEAPNTDTQYF.

The rearrangement joins TRBV30 to TRBJ2-3, with TRBD1 identical over 8 bases. V was pared by 2 bases and J by 4 bases, with 11 bases of the junction left unmatched. The CDR3 has 16 residues. Germline V gene data show CDR1 as GTSNPN and CDR2 as SVGIG (reference sequence). For the CDR3, the DNA is TGTGCCTGGAGTATAATTGGTGGGACAGGCTCAGATACGCAGTATTTT. It specifies CAWSIIGGTGSDTQYF.

The rearrangement uses TRBV2 and TRBJ2-7; a weak D match, TRBD1 (6 bases). The ends were cut back, 7 bases at V and 3 bases at J, with 13 bases in the middle. Per germline, CDR1 SNHLY and CDR2 FYNNEI. The CDR3 extends over 13 amino acids. Here the CDR3 DNA reads TGTGCCAGCAATCAGGACAGACTCTACGAGCAGTACTTC. Translating gives CASNQDRLYEQYF.

The V gene is TRBV30, the J gene TRBJ2-1; D remains unclear. Germline V lookup: CDR1 GTSNPN, CDR2 SVGIG (reference sequence). CDR3 length equals 13 residues. V was trimmed by 5 bases and J by 5 bases, leaving 13 bases between them. The CDR3 DNA is TGTGCCTGGCGGCTAGGAAGTGACAATGAGCAGTTCTTC. Translating gives CAWRLGSDNEQFF.

The chain employs TRBV9 and TRBJ2-7; 9 bases line up with TRBD1. The germline V gene has CDR1 SGDLS and CDR2 YYNGEE. J lost 4 bases, V lost 2 bases, and 4 bases had no gene match. The CDR3 is made up of 14 amino acids. CDR3 sequence: CASSVGDRVYEQYF. The CDR3 DNA reads TGTGCCAGCAGCGTGGGGGACAGGGTGTACGAGCAGTACTTC.